The text below deals with one T cell receptor beta chain. Nashville, Tennessee was home to all donors, each a Caucasian adult. Every unsorted PBMC PCR replicate was loaded with around 0.3 ug DNA, approximately 30,000 T cell genomes. Per the original methods: Filtering differed for immunoSEQ, which gave only junction sequences without quality scores. TCRdb's table, derived via immunoSEQ multiplex PCR, lists solely in-frame clones and lacks some. V and J calls and clone size are copied from that table; D and trimming were computed from the DNA. In the table there are 450,000 to 500,000 clones, 70% to 85% of which are singletons. In germline, CDR1 is SNHLY, CDR2 FYNNEI. CDR3 size: 12 residues. Trimming pared 7 bases from V and 7 bases from J, leaving 11 bases between. The data are from a study of shared clonotypes between healthy human individuals.

Sequencing was done on a sample of PBMCs. The chain employs TRBV2 and TRBJ2-1; D is perhaps TRBD2 (6 bases). The clonotype comes from a woman between 40 and 50 years old in good health. Some clones in this sample may be carry-over from other donors' samples. The CDR3 DNA is TGTGCCAGCAAGCCGGGACTTAATGAGCAGTTCTTC. This encodes CASKPGLNEQFF.